The 22 T cell receptor beta chains in this list originate from one sample, sequenced in a study of blood T cell repertoires in COVID-19. Here immunoSEQ multiplex PCR was the method, and the copy in TCRdb shows in-frame clones only, minus some. The table lists around 440,000 clones, around 88% of them singletons, with approximately 12% in the top ten. Sequencing was performed on peripheral blood. These receptors were obtained from a woman aged 50 to 65 with COVID-19, enrolled during active disease.

The chain uses TRBV30 and TRBJ1-2, with 9 bases that match TRBD1. With 5 bases clipped from V and 2 bases from J, the junction kept 6 bases outside the gene matches. Germline loops: CDR1 GTSNPN, CDR2 SVGIG (reference sequence). The CDR3 loop spans 14 amino acids. In DNA form, the CDR3 reads TGTGCCTGGGATGACGGACAGGGGAACTATGGCTACACCTTC. Translating it yields CAWDDGQGNYGYTF.

J is TRBJ2-7 and V is TRBV2; 7 bases fit TRBD1. Germline V gives CDR1 SNHLY, CDR2 FYNNEI. Trimming cost V 9 bases and J 3 bases; bases outside gene matches: 8. CDR3 length equals 13 residues. CDR3 amino acids: CASFEDRDYEQYF. The CDR3 DNA is TGTGCCAGTTTCGAAGACAGGGACTACGAGCAGTACTTC.

This rearrangement joins TRBV30 to TRBJ1-1; D unresolved. The V and J ends lost 0 bases and 6 bases respectively, with 14 bases between them. Germline V gives CDR1 GTSNPN, CDR2 SVGIG (reference sequence). This CDR3 has 14 amino acids. The CDR3: CAWSVPSRKPEAFF. In DNA form, the CDR3 reads TGTGCCTGGAGTGTACCTTCGCGCAAGCCTGAAGCTTTCTTT.

The chain uses TRBV12-3 or TRBV12-4 and TRBJ1-2; no firm D call. This CDR3 spans 13 amino acids. The V and J ends lost 3 bases and 7 bases respectively, with 12 bases between them. DNA of the CDR3: TGTGCCAGCAGTTTCGGGGTTGCGGGTGGCTACACCTTC. Its protein is CASSFGVAGGYTF.

The chain couples TRBV15 to TRBJ1-4; no reliable D call. Per the germline V gene, CDR1 is LNHNV and CDR2 is YYDKDF (reference sequence). There are 13 residues in the CDR3. Trimming took 1 base from V and 4 from J, leaving 4 bases between them. CDR3 bases: TGTGCCACCAGCAGAGGTCGTAATGAAAAACTGTTTTTT. This gives the protein CATSRGRNEKLFF.

The rearrangement links TRBV4-1 to TRBJ1-5; a weak D match, TRBD1 (6 bases). Trimming removed 2 bases from V and 4 bases from J, with 15 bases in between. Germline CDR1 MGHRA, CDR2 YSYEKL. The CDR3 spans 16 residues. DNA for the CDR3: TGCGCCAGCAGCCAACATGCAGGGGCTCGAAATCAGCCCCAGCATTTT. It codes for CASSQHAGARNQPQHF.

This chain connects TRBV6-6 to TRBJ2-3; 10 positions agree with TRBD2. Germline CDR1 MNHNY, CDR2 SVGAGI (reference sequence). The junction had 10 bases not matched to a gene; V was cut back by 9 bases and J by 1 base. The CDR3 is 16 amino acids. DNA for the CDR3: TGTGCCAGTTTGAGTAGCGGGGGGTCTGGCACAGATACGCAGTATTTT. It yields the protein CASLSSGGSGTDTQYF.

The chain couples TRBV28 to TRBJ1-2; TRBD1 matches 7 bases. With 4 bases clipped from V and 2 bases from J, the junction kept 4 bases outside the gene matches. This CDR3 has 14 amino acids. Germline CDR1 is MDHEN and CDR2 is SYDVKM. CDR3 nucleotide sequence: TGTGCCAGCAGTTCCTTGGGACAGAACTATGGCTACACCTTC. Encoded protein: CASSSLGQNYGYTF.

The V and J genes are TRBV3-1 (or the pseudogene TRBV3-2) and TRBJ2-7; D uncertain. Germline CDR1 LGHDT, CDR2 YNNKEL (reference sequence). Trimming left V 1 base short and J 0 bases short, with 7 bases between. The CDR3 runs to 14 residues. The CDR3 DNA follows: TGTGCCAGCAGCCAAGCATACAGCTCCTACGAGCAGTACTTC. As protein: CASSQAYSSYEQYF.

The chain recombines TRBV5-1 with TRBJ2-5; TRBD1 agrees at 10 bases. CDR3 size: 17 residues. From germline, CDR1 is SGHRS and CDR2 YFSETQ. The ends lost 4 bases at V and 5 bases at J; junction bases unmatched: 14. Written as DNA, the CDR3 is TGCGCCAGCAGCAACCCAGACGGGGACAGGGGCATCGAGACCCAGTACTTC. Its translation: CASSNPDGDRGIETQYF.

J is TRBJ1-6 and V is TRBV30; perhaps TRBD1 as D (5 bases). V gave up 8 bases and J gave up 6 bases, with 11 bases separating them. The CDR3 is 12 amino acids. In germline, CDR1 is GTSNPN, CDR2 SVGIG (reference sequence). The DNA for the CDR3 is TGTGCCCGCGGGGACCCTAATTCACCCCTCCACTTT. Translation gives CARGDPNSPLHF. The variable domain in full, completed from reference TRBV30 and TRBJ1-6, reads SQTIHQWPATLVQPVGSPLSLECTVEGTSNPNLYWYRQAAGRGLQLLFYSVGIGQISSEVPQNLSASRPQDRQFILSSKKLLLSDSGFYLCARGDPNSPLHFGNGTRLTVT.

This clone appeared a few times. V usage is TRBV7-6 and J usage is TRBJ1-1; D is unresolved. Germline lookup yields CDR1 SGHVS and CDR2 FNYEAQ. Trimming removed 1 base from V and 1 base from J, with 7 bases in between. The CDR3 runs 14 residues. The DNA of the CDR3 is TGTGCCAGCAGCTTAGGCAGTGGGAACACTGAAGCTTTCTTT. It yields the protein CASSLGSGNTEAFF.

The chain links TRBV4-2 to TRBJ2-5, with D perhaps matching TRBD2 (5 bases). The CDR3 has 13 residues. The V gene lost 4 bases and the J gene lost 5 bases, with 11 bases spanning the gap. Germline CDR1 reads LGHNA; CDR2 reads YNFKEQ. The CDR3 spells CASSLRGSETQYF. In DNA form, the CDR3 reads TGTGCCAGCAGCCTTCGAGGGTCGGAGACCCAGTACTTC.

This chain uses TRBV5-5 with TRBJ2-3; 14 bases are a match to TRBD2. The V gene's germline CDR1 is SGHKS and CDR2 YYEKEE (reference sequence). Germline trimming cut 3 bases from V and 1 base from J; bases unmatched to any gene: 7. The CDR3 is 18 amino acids. The CDR3 region is CASSWGTSGGRGTDTQYF. The CDR3 DNA sequence: TGTGCCAGCAGCTGGGGGACTAGCGGGGGTAGAGGCACAGATACGCAGTATTTT.

This clone was detected a few times. The genes are TRBV5-5 and TRBJ1-1; 10 bases are shared with TRBD1. The CDR3 is 15 amino acids. Per the germline V gene, CDR1 is SGHKS and CDR2 is YYEKEE (reference sequence). The J segment lost 1 base and the V segment lost 4 bases, leaving 4 bases of the junction unmatched. CDR3 sequence: CASSPGTGANTEAFF. CDR3 sequence (DNA): TGTGCCAGCAGCCCCGGGACAGGGGCGAACACTGAAGCTTTCTTT.

This clone was recorded only once. The V and J genes are TRBV7-9 and TRBJ2-3; 11 positions match TRBD2. Germline trimming cut 5 bases from V and 0 bases from J; bases unmatched to any gene: 10. Germline-derived CDR1 and CDR2 are SEHNR and FQNEAQ (reference sequence). This CDR3 spans 18 amino acids. CDR3 sequence reads: CASSLSGGVYLSTDTQYF. The DNA of the CDR3 is TGTGCCAGCAGCCTTAGCGGGGGGGTCTACTTAAGCACAGATACGCAGTATTTT.

The chain combines TRBV5-1 with TRBJ1-4, with 8 positions matching TRBD1. The germline V gene has CDR1 SGHRS and CDR2 YFSETQ. Trimming at V came to 8 bases and at J to 8 bases, leaving 8 bases not matched to a gene. The CDR3 spans 13 residues. CDR3 nucleotides: TGCGCCAGTACGGACAGACAGGGGGAAAAACTGTTTTTT. It is translated as CASTDRQGEKLFF.

The chain uses TRBV3-1 (or the pseudogene TRBV3-2) and TRBJ1-2, with no clear D. The V gene lost 0 bases and the J gene lost 6 bases, with 14 bases spanning the gap. Germline V gene data show CDR1 as LGHDT and CDR2 as YNNKEL (reference sequence). CDR3 length: 15 amino acids. In DNA, the CDR3 is TGTGCCAGCAGCCAAGATAATCGCAGGATCAATGGCTACACCTTC. Its protein is CASSQDNRRINGYTF.

The J gene is TRBJ2-1, the V gene TRBV10-3, with 11 bases identical to TRBD2. V dropped 10 bases and J dropped 6; count of bases not matched to a gene: 5. Germline-derived CDR1 and CDR2 are ENHRY and SYGVKD. This CDR3 is 13 amino acids long. CDR3: CATGTSGFNEQFF. CDR3 coding DNA: TGTGCCACCGGGACTAGCGGATTCAATGAGCAGTTCTTC.

The J gene is TRBJ2-7, the V gene TRBV10-1; D perhaps matches TRBD1 (5 bases). The CDR3 extends over 16 amino acids. The germline CDR1 and CDR2 sequences are WNHNN and SYGVQD (reference sequence). The V gene lost 2 bases and the J gene lost 6 bases, with 20 bases spanning the gap. CDR3 sequence reads: CASSENLGHGLGEQYF. DNA for the CDR3: TGCGCCAGCAGTGAGAACCTAGGACATGGGCTGGGCGAGCAGTACTTC.

The chain has TRBV6-2 or TRBV6-3 and TRBJ1-5; tentatively, D is TRBD1 (5 bases). The CDR3 runs 15 residues. The V gene lost 2 bases and the J gene lost 5 bases, with 13 bases spanning the gap. Per the germline V gene, CDR1 is MNHEY and CDR2 is SVGEGT. CDR3 DNA sequence: TGTGCCAGCAGTTACCAGACAGACGGCCATCAGCCCCAGCATTTT. Protein: CASSYQTDGHQPQHF.

This clone was picked up one time. The rearrangement joins TRBV12-3 or TRBV12-4 to TRBJ2-4, with D possibly TRBD2 on 5 matching bases. The CDR3 totals 13 residues. Trimming pared 7 bases from V and 8 bases from J, leaving 15 bases between. The CDR3 reads CASTELGRYIQYF. The CDR3 region has the DNA TGTGCCAGCACCGAACTAGGAAGATACATTCAGTACTTC.